The sequence of this TCR beta chain was determined in a study of blood T cell repertoires in COVID-19. In the study overall: Both acute and convalescent COVID-19 samples were obtained from the United States, Italy and Spain. Sources were T cells, B-cell-depleted T cells, or PBMCs; the material itself was cDNA or gDNA.

As originally analysed: Researchers report that nucleated cell counts were estimated from reference gene primer amplification. Here immunoSEQ multiplex PCR was the method, and the copy in TCRdb shows in-frame clones only, minus some. D and trimming were read from the DNA, whereas the V and J calls and clone size are those reported in that table. The data show over 200,000 clones, more than 75% seen once. The CDR3 has 14 residues. CDR1 is MGHDK, CDR2 SYGVNS, per germline. Between the trimmed V and J ends, which lost 5 bases and 5 bases, there was a span of 15 bases. Sequencing used peripheral blood. This receptor was identified in a woman aged 40 to 49 who had recovered from COVID-19. The chain employs TRBV25-1 and TRBJ2-5; TRBD2 is a possible D gene (6 bases). CDR3 nucleotide sequence: TGTGCCAGCAGTTCTGGGCCTCGGGGGGAGACCCAGTACTTC. This codes for CASSSGPRGETQYF.